This T cell receptor (beta chain) was captured by sequencing in a study of molecular identifiers for immune sequencing clone quantification. Across the whole study: Five portions were made in replicates from RNA of approximately 22,000 or 94,000 naive CD8 cells, and four underwent sequencing.

Broader study findings: Clones exceeding 20 RNA copies carried over 99% of effector molecules but under 1% of naive-cell molecules. Underestimated sizes of highly expanded clones could result from identical TCR molecules that share a barcode.

This clonotype was recorded only once. The target antigen is unknown. A much larger clone sits a single nucleotide away, making a read error possible. The CDR3 does not close with the conserved phenylalanine or tryptophan, likely indicating a read error. One entry per CDR3 protein, called by TCRdb with MiXCR from the PCR reads. The sample contains 100,000 or so distinct CDR3 sequences, roughly a third of which appear only once. The V end lost 1 base, the J end lost 0 bases, and 7 bases lay between the germline ends. CDR3 length equals 15 residues. In germline, CDR1 is MDHEN, CDR2 SYDVKM. The sequencing input was naive CD8+ T cells from blood, with Jurkat cell RNA spiked in. Subset specified: FACS-sorted CD8+CD4-CCR7+CD45RA+ naive T cells. This receptor was taken from a human donor in good health. Some libraries in this study had Jurkat cell RNA spiked in. V is TRBV28 and J is TRBJ2-4; tentatively, D is TRBD2 (5 bases). CDR3 amino acids: CASSLSGVAKNIQYI. The DNA of the CDR3 is TGTGCCAGCAGTTTATCCGGGGTAGCCAAAAACATTCAGTACATC.